One and the same sample provided the 15 T cell receptor beta chains below, sequenced in a study of CD8 T cells in ankylosing spondylitis. TCRdb reprocessed the 5' RACE reads with MiXCR, giving one entry per CDR3 protein. Of some 130,000 distinct CDR3 sequences listed, around 13% are singletons. Sequenced sample: blood, either unsorted or a sorted T cell fraction (not recorded which). The origin of the receptors is a female donor with ankylosing spondylitis or in good health (not recorded which).

Only a few counts were recorded for this clonotype. The chain is built from TRBV12-3 or TRBV12-4 and TRBJ1-2; perhaps TRBD1 as D (6 bases). The germline V and J ends were trimmed by 6 bases and 4 bases, with 15 bases remaining between them. CDR3 length equals 14 residues. DNA of the CDR3: TGTGCCAGCAGGTACACAGGACAGTCCTATGGCTACACCTTC. It yields the protein CASRYTGQSYGYTF.

Many counts were recorded for this clonotype. In nucleotides, the CDR3 is TGCAGTGCTAGAGAAACAGGGACCGGGGAGCTGTTTTTT. This sequence encodes CSARETGTGELFF. V usage is TRBV20-1 and J usage is TRBJ2-2; tentative D call: TRBD1 (6 bases). Deletions cut 0 bases from V and 5 bases from J, with 7 bases between. The CDR3 is made up of 13 amino acids. Germline CDR1 reads DFQATT; CDR2 reads SNEGSKA (reference sequence).

This clonotype was seen repeatedly, ten times or more. The chain joins TRBV5-1 to TRBJ2-1; no firm D call. The CDR3 has 17 residues. Germline V gives CDR1 SGHRS, CDR2 YFSETQ. V dropped 4 bases and J dropped 0 bases, with 17 bases sitting between them. The CDR3 loop is CASSKLSTESSYNEQFF. The CDR3 nucleotides are TGCGCCAGCAGCAAACTATCCACCGAAAGCTCCTACAATGAGCAGTTCTTC.

Many counts were recorded for this clonotype. V gene TRBV20-1 combines with J gene TRBJ1-6; the match to TRBD1 covers 8 bases. The ends lost 3 bases at V and 1 base at J; junction bases unmatched: 5. This CDR3 spans 16 amino acids. The V gene's germline CDR1 is DFQATT and CDR2 SNEGSKA (reference sequence). In DNA, the CDR3 is TGCAGTGCTAGGAGCAGGGGGCAATCCTATAATTCACCCCTCCACTTT. This codes for CSARSRGQSYNSPLHF.

The V gene is TRBV20-1, the J gene TRBJ2-1, with D possibly being TRBD2 (5 bases). Germline assignment: CDR1 DFQATT and CDR2 SNEGSKA (reference sequence). V shed 5 bases and J shed 3 bases, with 5 bases lying between them. The CDR3 loop spans 11 amino acids. This CDR3 is CSARDYNEQFF. CDR3 coding DNA: TGCAGTGCTCGGGACTACAATGAGCAGTTCTTC.

This clonotype occurred a few times. The genes are TRBV20-1 and TRBJ1-5; no reliable D call. There are 9 residues in the CDR3. Germline-derived CDR1 and CDR2 are DFQATT and SNEGSKA (reference sequence). The CDR3 here is CTLYQPQHF. The DNA of the CDR3 is TGCACCCTTTACCAGCCCCAGCATTTT.

This clonotype was recorded at least ten times. The chain uses TRBV9 and TRBJ2-5; TRBD2 matches 8 bases. This CDR3 is 15 amino acids long. CDR1 is SGDLS, CDR2 YYNGEE, per germline. Losses at the gene ends were 4 bases for V and 4 bases for J; bases not matched to a gene: 9. In DNA, the CDR3 is TGTGCCAGCAGCCTCGGGACTAGAGCCGCAGAGACCCAGTACTTC. Amino acids: CASSLGTRAAETQYF. Variable domain in full (rest from reference TRBV9 and TRBJ2-5): DSGVTQTPKHLITATGQRVTLRCSPRSGDLSVYWYQQSLDQGLQFLIQYYNGEERAKGNILERFSAQQFPDLHSELNLSSLELGDSALYFCASSLGTRAAETQYFGPGTRLLVL.

The chain couples TRBV29-1 to TRBJ2-6, with no clear D. In germline, CDR1 is SQVTM, CDR2 ANQGSEA. This CDR3 spans 12 amino acids. V was cut by 5 bases and J by 0 bases, with 2 bases left in between. This CDR3 is CSVYSGANVLTF. CDR3 DNA sequence: TGCAGCGTTTACTCTGGGGCCAACGTCCTGACTTTC.

In this sample, this clonotype turned up many times. The chain uses TRBV18 and TRBJ2-7; possibly TRBD1 for D (5 bases). The CDR3 loop spans 15 amino acids. Trimming stripped 2 bases from V and 1 base from J, with 12 bases between. CDR1 KGHSH and CDR2 LQKENI come from the germline V gene. CDR3 in DNA: TGTGCCAGCTCACCAGTCAGGGCTGAATCCTACGAGCAGTACTTC. Encoded protein: CASSPVRAESYEQYF.

V gene TRBV5-1 combines with J gene TRBJ2-1; D gene uncertain. The V gene's germline CDR1 is SGHRS and CDR2 YFSETQ. Trimming took 0 bases from V and 9 from J, leaving 10 bases between them. The CDR3 totals 13 residues. In DNA, the CDR3 is TGCGCCAGCAGCTTGGACCCATTAGTTGAGCAGTTCTTC. Amino acids: CASSLDPLVEQFF.

This clonotype was seen at least ten times. The chain carries TRBV11-1 and TRBJ2-3; 10 nucleotides match TRBD1. CDR1 is SGHAT, CDR2 FQDESV, per germline (reference sequence). The CDR3 loop spans 18 amino acids. J lost 3 bases, V lost 0 bases, and 9 bases had no gene match. For the CDR3, the DNA is TGTGCCAGCAGCTTAGCGCTGGGACAGGGGTTAAGAACAGATACGCAGTATTTT. This sequence encodes CASSLALGQGLRTDTQYF.

There are many counts of this clonotype. V gene TRBV7-9 combines with J gene TRBJ2-2; TRBD2 agrees at 9 bases. V lost 5 bases, J lost 7 bases, and 5 bases stayed unmatched. This CDR3 has 14 residues. CDR1 and CDR2 (germline): SEHNR, FQNEAQ (reference sequence). The CDR3 region has the DNA TGTGCCAGCAGCCTGGGACTAGCCGACGGGGAGCTGTTTTTT. This encodes CASSLGLADGELFF.

With respect to this clonotype: This could be a read error, since a much larger clone is one nucleotide away. V and J are TRBV20-1 and TRBJ2-7; TRBD1 might be the D (6 bases). There are 13 residues in the CDR3. Germline-derived CDR1 and CDR2 are DFQATT and SNEGSKA (reference sequence). Written as DNA, the CDR3 is TGCAGTACTAGAGTTGGGACAACCTACGAGCAGTACTTC. It yields the protein CSTRVGTTYEQYF.

The rearrangement uses TRBV9 and TRBJ2-2, with D unclear. The CDR3 loop spans 13 amino acids. CDR1 is SGDLS, CDR2 YYNGEE, per germline. Trimming pared 3 bases from V and 5 bases from J, leaving 8 bases between. The CDR3 nucleotides are TGTGCCAGCAGCGCCGTTCGAACCGGGGAGCTGTTTTTT. This gives the protein CASSAVRTGELFF.

A few counts support this clonotype. The chain combines TRBV5-1 with TRBJ1-2; no clear D gene. This CDR3 comprises 14 residues. V lost 4 bases and J lost 2, with 12 bases in between. Looked up from germline, CDR1 is SGHRS and CDR2 is YFSETQ. CDR3 DNA sequence: TGCGCCAGCAGCCCGACCCCCCAGAACTATGGCTACACCTTC. Translated, it gives CASSPTPQNYGYTF.